The rows below give T cell receptor beta chains drawn from one sample of a study of blood T cell repertoires in COVID-19. This table comes from immunoSEQ multiplex PCR, and its TCRdb copy is limited to in-frame clones, with some not included. The sample has around 260,000 clones, 84% seen once; the top ten hold 4% to 4.5%. Sequencing used peripheral blood. These receptors all stem from a man between 60 and 75 years old with acute or convalescent COVID-19. Each CDR3 is given with its conserved first and last residue. D genes are given only for firm matches. Size is stated for part of the rows, as once, few or many counts, or as a class when the clone is expanded.

TRBD2	TRBJ2-7	.	TRBV20-1	CSASRGAGGQYF	TGCAGTGCTAGTCGGGGAGCGGGAGGGCAGTACTTC
.	TRBJ1-1	.	TRBV10-3	CAISEDRNTEAFF	TGTGCCATCAGTGAGGACAGGAACACTGAAGCTTTCTTT
TRBD2	TRBJ2-1	.	TRBV6-5	CASSRSGGARNEQFF	TGTGCCAGCAGCCGTAGCGGGGGGGCCAGGAATGAGCAGTTCTTC
TRBD1	TRBJ2-3	once	TRBV11-2	CASSPTGVSTDTQYF	TGTGCCAGCAGCCCGACAGGGGTGAGCACAGATACGCAGTATTTT
.	TRBJ2-2	.	TRBV3-1/TRBV3-2	CASSRSVGRGNTGELFF	TGTGCCAGCAGCCGGTCCGTCGGCAGGGGAAACACCGGGGAGCTGTTTTTT
TRBD1	TRBJ2-1	once	TRBV5-1	CASSPGQGSSFFNEQFF	TGCGCCAGCAGTCCGGGACAGGGGAGTTCTTTTTTCAATGAGCAGTTCTTC
TRBD2	TRBJ2-2	.	TRBV4-1	CASSPLRGLAGGETGELFF	TGCGCCAGCAGCCCCCTTAGAGGACTAGCGGGGGGAGAGACCGGGGAGCTGTTTTTT
TRBD1	TRBJ1-1	.	TRBV6-5	CASIPGGGTEAFF	TGTGCCAGCATTCCAGGGGGCGGCACTGAAGCTTTCTTT
TRBD2	TRBJ2-5	.	TRBV2	CATRGGETQYF	TGTGCCACCCGGGGGGGGGAGACCCAGTACTTC
TRBD2	TRBJ2-3	.	TRBV2	CASSPLSGGAADTQYF	TGTGCCAGCAGTCCACTTAGCGGGGGGGCTGCGGATACGCAGTATTTT